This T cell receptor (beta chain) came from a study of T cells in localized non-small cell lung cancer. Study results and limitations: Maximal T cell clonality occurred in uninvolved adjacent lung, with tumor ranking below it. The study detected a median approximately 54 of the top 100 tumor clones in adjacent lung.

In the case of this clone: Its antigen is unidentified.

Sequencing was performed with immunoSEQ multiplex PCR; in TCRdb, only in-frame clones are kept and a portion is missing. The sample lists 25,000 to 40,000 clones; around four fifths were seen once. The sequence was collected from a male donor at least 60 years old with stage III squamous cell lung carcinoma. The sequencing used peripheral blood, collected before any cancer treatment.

CDR3 sequence: CASSSMTGPNTEAFF. CDR3 coding DNA: TGTGCCAGCAGTTCCATGACAGGGCCGAACACTGAAGCTTTCTTT. The chain couples TRBV6-6 to TRBJ1-1, with 7 bases aligning to TRBD1. This CDR3 spans 15 amino acids. After removal of 4 bases from V and 1 base from J, the junction contained 6 bases not matched to a gene. Germline loops: CDR1 MNHNY, CDR2 SVGAGI (reference sequence).